The entry below gives a single TCR beta chain sequence along with its context. The antigen this receptor binds is unknown. Base qualities are not provided; no much larger clone lies one nucleotide away. The sample is drawn from a study of cytomegalovirus exposure and HLA in healthy donors (dated by TCRdb to the late 2010s). Looking at the study overall: An earlier analysis of about 530 of the donors reported 276 Gb of sequence data and 117 million unique TCR beta sequences obtained from about 200 million T cells. About 330 gigabases of sequencing data and 70 million to 100 million unique TCR sequences made up an early release that covered several hundred HLA-typed donors. Of the 300 to 500 genotyped donors, 70% to 90% were placed in the genetic ancestry cluster associated with self-reported Caucasian donors. The aim of the study was to test whether cataloging public T cell receptors could identify signatures of past pathogen exposure. The T cell repertoires of some 670 subjects were profiled by immunosequencing and related to cytomegalovirus serostatus. Along with the approximately 620-subject first cohort, a separate validation cohort of over 90 different subjects was used. To predict cytomegalovirus infection status, the study brought together high-throughput TCR immunosequencing, statistical association of individual TCRs with disease status, and machine learning. A later analysis re-examined previously published TCR beta repertoires from over 500 donors and added high-resolution HLA genotyping to investigate patterns of TCR occurrence. In the later analysis, no new phenotypic data were used to find candidate immune exposures; instead, reliance was placed on TCR beta sequences and their occurrence across donors. To decide whether each TCR beta V gene segment behaved as functional or pseudogenic, an earlier analysis of fewer than 750 of the donors relied on high-throughput TCR beta sequencing. Alongside the repertoire data, information on donor age, sex, ethnicity and CMV serostatus was compiled. A later genetic analysis used genome-wide SNP genotypes for 398 of the 666 donors, treating that subset as a discovery cohort. All discovery cohort repertoires had been generated using a single sequencing platform. HLA typing included class I and class II loci at four-digit resolution. Typing coverage differed by locus: A, B, C, DRB1 and DQB1 were typed in about 620-630 donors, DQA1 in around 500, DPA1 in over 600, and DPB1 in 450 to 490. Several DR-DQ haplotypes were treated as single units for association and clustering because of strong linkage in the cohort. On average, roughly 240,000 unique TCR beta nucleotide sequences were sequenced per donor among more than 350 genotyped donors of the cohort, with roughly 18% of those sequences being non-productive. What the work shows at the level of the full study, not this receptor alone: Because the 87-base-pair reads could not distinguish some IMGT-functional V segments, including TRBV6-2 and TRBV6-3, those segments were excluded. Linkage disequilibrium might explain the correlated functional status among segregating V segments, but an unknown experimental factor could not be ruled out. At a false discovery rate of 0.05, a later analysis linked approximately 18,000 TCR beta sequences to specific HLA alleles. In vitro tests confirmed that a few of the cytomegalovirus-associated TCR beta chains recognize cytomegalovirus antigens. Across donors, most TCR sequences were observed very rarely, whereas some public TCRs were present in many individuals. The classifier was reported to diagnose cytomegalovirus status with high specificity and sensitivity in both the original cohort and the validation cohort. A later genetic analysis associated a missense DCLRE1C variant with V-gene and J-gene trimming of TCR beta chains, and an independent cohort replicated the association. This cohort had only TCR beta chains sequenced, and the lack of alpha or paired-chain data limited which features could be detected. A further reported finding was that TCR beta sequences accurately predicted the HLA-A and HLA-B alleles for most subjects in the first cohort. According to the authors, the approach could potentially be generalized to other disease states and immunological phenotypes. The only immune exposure information available for the cohort was CMV serostatus. In a later analysis, TCR association rates were found to vary across HLA loci, with the most associated TCRs seen for DRB1 alleles and the fewest for HLA-C alleles. In a later analysis, most CMV-associated TCR beta chains were found to appear HLA-restricted, with HLA associations seemingly driven largely by CMV exposure. In an earlier analysis of roughly 500 of the donors, most TCR beta V segments appeared in productive rearrangements about 87% or about 30% of the time, broadly matching IMGT annotations. In the study, some 180 TCR beta chains were listed as associated with cytomegalovirus. The presence/absence analyses assumed that sequencing depth was roughly uniform across donors, and that assumption may not be true. When HLA alleles, especially DR and DQ, strongly co-occurred, attributing TCR associations to individual alleles was difficult. A later analysis reported that several top co-occurrence clusters appeared linked to parvovirus B19, influenza, CMV and Epstein-Barr virus. A later genetic analysis reported fewer N-insertions in productive TCRs among donors in an Asian-associated ancestry cluster than the roughly 700-donor mean. A cluster of highly shared sequence variants was judged likely to be a technical artifact of the sequencing pipeline. Approximately 18 rarely observed V segments, including chromosome 9 orphons, were excluded from the earlier analysis of some 590 of the donors because counts were too low. Compared with equally common non-associated chains, HLA-associated TCR beta chains in a later analysis were more clonally expanded and had lower generation probabilities. Because HLA typing was unavailable for some donors at each locus, only the typed subset was used in association tests.

The cohort comprised some 680 healthy bone marrow donors. All cohort members were sampled while nominally healthy, although unrecorded immune exposures were likely present. The donor tested CMV seropositive and was one of the 289 seropositive cohort members. A peripheral blood sample was collected from each donor, and TCR beta sequencing was performed on peripheral blood mononuclear cells. The Qiagen DNeasy Blood Extraction Kit was used to extract genomic DNA from the blood cell samples. Library generation was performed with the immunoSEQ multiplex PCR assay. The multiplex PCR relied on a mix of 60 forward primers for TCR Vbeta segments and 13 reverse primers for TCR Jbeta segments. The CDR3 region of rearranged TCR beta genes was amplified from genomic DNA with a multiplex PCR assay. On the Illumina HiSeq System, the amplified TCR beta libraries were sequenced as 87-base-pair reads. From the authors' description of their analysis: A later analysis tallied around 80 million unique TCR beta chains across the 550 to 850 repertoires, and about 10 million of those chains were shared by two or more donors. Raw reads were error-corrected and collapsed into unique sequences with a nearest-neighbor algorithm that merged closely related sequences to remove PCR and sequencing errors. CDR3 sequences were aligned to IMGT reference sequences to assign V, D and J gene segments. Each retained sequence needed at least a six-nucleotide match to both a V gene segment and a J gene segment. Rearrangements were called productive when the CDR3 lacked stop codons and stayed in frame with V and J; all others were non-productive. Following IMGT convention, CDR3 was defined as the stretch from the second conserved V-encoded cysteine up to the conserved J-encoded phenylalanine. Sequences without an unambiguous match to a single V gene segment were excluded from the earlier analysis of about 630 of the donors. An earlier analysis of 500 to 700 of the donors classified V segments as functional when productive rearrangements were above 56.7% and as segregating when the standard deviation between donors was above 5%. A statistical classification framework was built to diagnose cytomegalovirus status from the catalog of TCR beta chain sequences. A later analysis assigned V and J genes by comparing TCR nucleotide sequences with IMGT/GENE-DB human TR gene sequences. A later analysis assigned CDR3 sequences and most-parsimonious VDJ recombination scenarios with the TCRdist pipeline. A later analysis defined each TCR beta chain by its CDR3 amino acid sequence plus V-gene family, and excluded reads lacking a unique V-gene family. To address suspected cross-contamination and a sequencing artifact, a later analysis removed roughly 640 highly shared, low-generation-probability nucleotide sequences. For each public chain, a later analysis derived a clonal expansion index from normalized ranks of inferred template counts within each repertoire. In a later analysis, generation probabilities were computed using a VDJ recombination model fitted to out-of-frame rearrangements, and the results were checked against IGoR. In a later analysis, TCR-TCR, TCR-HLA and TCR-CMV co-occurrence was scored with hypergeometric tests, and a repertoire-size bias correction was applied to TCR pairs. False discovery rates were estimated in a later analysis by permuting HLA or CMV assignments 20 times. In a later analysis, co-occurring TCRs were grouped with DBSCAN, and TCRdist sequence similarity was added when clustering was performed within HLA-allele-positive subsets. For co-occurrence clustering, repertoires with fewer than 30,000 or more than 120,000 public chains were excluded, along with a handful of repertoires with anomalous nucleotide sharing. Not all clones reach the TCRdb copy of this immuneACCESS table, which keeps in-frame sequences only. Checked studies attribute under half of the gap to unresolved V genes and leave the rest unexplained. V and J calls and clone size are copied from that table; D and trimming were computed from the DNA. For this sample the table gives some 120,000 clones, of which 74% were detected only once. The ten largest clones represent over 3.5% of the sample.

Trimming takes 5 bases off V and 5 bases off J; junction bases not matched to a gene: 5. Counted from cysteine to phenylalanine, this CDR3 has 15 amino acids. Only the CDR3 region is kept as DNA, spanning 45 bases read in frame from base 1. In the germline V gene, CDR1 corresponds to SGHTA and CDR2 to FQGNSA. This sequence was found in a woman between 45 and 65 years old in good health and CMV-seropositive. Recombination linked TRBV7-2 to TRBJ2-2, with 10 bases matching TRBD1. The material sequenced was PBMCs. The CDR3 is CASSDRGPGTGELFF. The DNA sequence is TGTGCCAGCAGCGACAGGGGGCCGGGGACCGGGGAGCTGTTTTTT.